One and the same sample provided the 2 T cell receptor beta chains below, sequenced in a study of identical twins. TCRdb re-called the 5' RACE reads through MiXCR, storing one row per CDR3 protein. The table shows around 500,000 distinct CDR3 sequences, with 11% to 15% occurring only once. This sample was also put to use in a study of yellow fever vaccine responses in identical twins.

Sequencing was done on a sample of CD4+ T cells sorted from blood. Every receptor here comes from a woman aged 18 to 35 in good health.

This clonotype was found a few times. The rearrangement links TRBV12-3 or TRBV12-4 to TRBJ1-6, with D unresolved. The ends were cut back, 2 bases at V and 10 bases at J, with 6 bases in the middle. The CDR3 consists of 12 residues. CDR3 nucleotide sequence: TGTGCCAGCAGTTTATCGGTCTCACCCCTCCACTTT. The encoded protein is CASSLSVSPLHF.

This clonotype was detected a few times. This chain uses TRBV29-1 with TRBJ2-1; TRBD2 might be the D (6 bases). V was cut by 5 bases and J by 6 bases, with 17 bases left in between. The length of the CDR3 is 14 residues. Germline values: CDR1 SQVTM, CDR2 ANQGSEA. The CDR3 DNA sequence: TGCAGCGTTCTACCGGGACTCGGGGTCAATGAGCAGTTCTTC. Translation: CSVLPGLGVNEQFF.